This TCR beta chain derives from a study of brain T cells in children with intractable seizures. Assay: immunoSEQ multiplex PCR; the TCRdb copy retains only in-frame clones and omits some. The profile shows around 340,000 clones, over 90% of them singletons. A note on this clone: Its antigen is currently unknown.

The time point is: blood from clinic visit 5 months post-surgery; TSC patient then seizure free. Surgery cases with the highest brain T cell transcript signatures were chosen for sequencing. Patients received at least one anti-epileptic drug before surgery. Study observations and caveats: Viral specificity was inferred only from CDR3 similarity; HCMV serostatus was unknown.

CDR1 is SGHRS, CDR2 YFSETQ, per germline. The germline V and J ends were trimmed by 0 bases and 1 base, with 16 bases remaining between them. This CDR3 spans 18 amino acids. The V gene is TRBV5-1, the J gene TRBJ1-4, with D possibly matching TRBD1 (6 bases). The material was peripheral blood, obtained roughly 5 months after surgery. The receptor was derived from a boy younger than two with tuberous sclerosis and intractable seizures. The CDR3: CASSLAVQGRGTNEKLFF. CDR3 nucleotide sequence: TGCGCCAGCAGCTTGGCGGTACAGGGTAGGGGAACTAATGAAAAACTGTTTTTT.